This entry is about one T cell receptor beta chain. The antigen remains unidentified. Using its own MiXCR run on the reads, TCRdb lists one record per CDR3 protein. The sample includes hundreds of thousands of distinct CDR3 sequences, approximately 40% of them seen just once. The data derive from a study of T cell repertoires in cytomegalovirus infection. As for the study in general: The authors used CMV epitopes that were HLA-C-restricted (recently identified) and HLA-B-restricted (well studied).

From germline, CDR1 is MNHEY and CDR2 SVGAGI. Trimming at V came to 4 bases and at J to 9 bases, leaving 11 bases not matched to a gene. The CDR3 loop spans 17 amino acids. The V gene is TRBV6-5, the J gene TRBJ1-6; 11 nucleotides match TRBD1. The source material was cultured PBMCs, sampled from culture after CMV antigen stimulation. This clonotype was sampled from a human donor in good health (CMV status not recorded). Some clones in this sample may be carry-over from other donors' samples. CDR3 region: CASSSSGTGGWGSPLHF. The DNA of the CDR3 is TGTGCCAGCAGTTCCTCCGGGACAGGGGGATGGGGTTCACCCCTCCACTTT.